The subject of this entry is one TCR beta chain. Antigen: not known. V gave up 0 bases and J gave up 5 bases; unmatched junction bases: 5. Germline V lookup: CDR1 SGHNT, CDR2 YYREEE (reference sequence). The CDR3 loop spans 16 amino acids. The sample comes from a study of OX40 agonist ivuxolimab in advanced cancers. Looking at the study overall: Prior anti-PD-1, anti-PD-L1 or anti-CTLA-4 therapy did not bar entry, and roughly 40% had some.

Study-wide findings and caveats: Expanded peripheral T cell antigen specificity was not determined. Low normalized clonal expansion also occurred in some nonresponding patients.

The data were produced by immunoSEQ multiplex PCR, yet TCRdb's version contains in-frame clones alone and is incomplete. The repertoire holds about 70,000 clones, with roughly 88% as singletons. The chain carries TRBV5-4 and TRBJ2-3; 11 nucleotides agree with TRBD1. This TCR was recovered from an adult with an advanced solid tumor such as melanoma, head and neck, liver or kidney cancer. The sequencing here drew on CD4+ or CD8+ T cells sorted from blood, taken in a trial of the OX40 agonist ivuxolimab. CDR3 sequence (DNA): TGTGCCAGCAGCTTGGGAGGACAGGGGGCAGGAGATACGCAGTATTTT. Residues: CASSLGGQGAGDTQYF. Full variable domain (outside the CDR3, taken from reference TRBV5-4 and TRBJ2-3): ETGVTQSPTHLIKTRGQQVTLRCSSQSGHNTVSWYQQALGQGPQFIFQYYREEENGRGNFPPRFSGLQFPNYSSELNVNALELDDSALYLCASSLGGQGAGDTQYFGPGTRLTVL.